A single count supports the clone carrying this TCR beta chain. The data originate from a study of blood T cell repertoires in COVID-19. About the research overall: There were acute and convalescent COVID-19 samples, and they came from the United States, Italy and Spain. T cells, B-cell-depleted T cells, or PBMCs supplied cDNA or gDNA.

Per the original methods: Using reference gene primer amplification, nucleated cell counts were estimated. The assay was immunoSEQ multiplex PCR, and TCRdb's table has in-frame clones only and misses some. The V and J calls and clone size were taken over from that table, and D and trimming were inferred from the DNA. The sample includes approximately 31,000 clones, 80% to 90% seen only once; the top ten take more than 5.5%. The specimen sequenced was peripheral blood. This sequence was found in an elderly woman with active or convalescent COVID-19.

The CDR3 protein is CASSPIHDGKNIQYF. The CDR3 DNA sequence: TGTGCCAGCTCACCAATTCATGACGGGAAAAACATTCAGTACTTC. The rearrangement links TRBV18 to TRBJ2-4; D unclear. Looked up from germline, CDR1 is KGHSH and CDR2 is LQKENI. The CDR3 totals 15 residues. Trimming removed 2 bases at V and 4 bases at J, with 12 bases between.